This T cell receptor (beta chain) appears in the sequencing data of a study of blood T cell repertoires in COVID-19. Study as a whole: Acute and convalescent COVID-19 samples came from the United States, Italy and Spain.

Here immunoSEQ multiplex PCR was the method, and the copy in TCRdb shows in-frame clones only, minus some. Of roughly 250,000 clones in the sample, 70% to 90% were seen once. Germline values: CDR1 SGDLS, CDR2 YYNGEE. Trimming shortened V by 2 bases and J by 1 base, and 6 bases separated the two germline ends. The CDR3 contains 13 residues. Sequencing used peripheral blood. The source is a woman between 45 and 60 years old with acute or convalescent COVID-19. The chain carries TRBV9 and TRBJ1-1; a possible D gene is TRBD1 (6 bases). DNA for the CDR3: TGTGCCAGCAGCGTGGGGGCGAACACTGAAGCTTTCTTT. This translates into CASSVGANTEAFF.